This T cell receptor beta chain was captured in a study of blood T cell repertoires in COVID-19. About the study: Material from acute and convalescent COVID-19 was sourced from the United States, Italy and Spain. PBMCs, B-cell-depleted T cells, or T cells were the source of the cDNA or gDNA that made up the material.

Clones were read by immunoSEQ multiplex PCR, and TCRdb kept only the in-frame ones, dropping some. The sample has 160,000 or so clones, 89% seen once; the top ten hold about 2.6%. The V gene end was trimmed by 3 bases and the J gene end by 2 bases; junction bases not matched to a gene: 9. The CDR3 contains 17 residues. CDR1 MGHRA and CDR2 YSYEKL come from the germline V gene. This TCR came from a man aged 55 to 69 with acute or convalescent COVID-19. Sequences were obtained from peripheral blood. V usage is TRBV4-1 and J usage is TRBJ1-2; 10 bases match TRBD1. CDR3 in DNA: TGCGCCAGCAGCCAGGCCCGGACAGGGGGAGGGAACTATGGCTACACCTTC. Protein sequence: CASSQARTGGGNYGYTF.